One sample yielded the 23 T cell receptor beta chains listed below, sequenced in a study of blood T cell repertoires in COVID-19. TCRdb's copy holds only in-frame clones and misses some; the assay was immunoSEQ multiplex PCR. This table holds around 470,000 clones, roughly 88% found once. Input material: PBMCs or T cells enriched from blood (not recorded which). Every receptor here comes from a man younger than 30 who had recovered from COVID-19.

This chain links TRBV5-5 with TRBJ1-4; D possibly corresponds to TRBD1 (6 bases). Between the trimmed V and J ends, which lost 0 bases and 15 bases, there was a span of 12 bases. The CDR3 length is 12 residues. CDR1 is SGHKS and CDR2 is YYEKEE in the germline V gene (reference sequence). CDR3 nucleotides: TGTGCCAGCAGCTTGGCAGGGGATAAAATGTTTTTT. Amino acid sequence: CASSLAGDKMFF.

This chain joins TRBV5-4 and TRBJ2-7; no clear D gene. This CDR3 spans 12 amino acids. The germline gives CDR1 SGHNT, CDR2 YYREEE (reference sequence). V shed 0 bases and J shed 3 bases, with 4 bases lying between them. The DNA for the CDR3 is TGTGCCAGCAGCTTGGTCGGCTACGAGCAGTACTTC. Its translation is CASSLVGYEQYF.

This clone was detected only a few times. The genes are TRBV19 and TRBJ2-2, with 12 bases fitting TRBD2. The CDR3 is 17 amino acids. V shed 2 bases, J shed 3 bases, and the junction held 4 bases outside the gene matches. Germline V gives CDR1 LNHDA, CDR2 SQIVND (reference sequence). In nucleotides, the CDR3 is TGTGCCAGTAGTATAAGGGGGACTAGCGGGCACACCGGGGAGCTGTTTTTT. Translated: CASSIRGTSGHTGELFF.

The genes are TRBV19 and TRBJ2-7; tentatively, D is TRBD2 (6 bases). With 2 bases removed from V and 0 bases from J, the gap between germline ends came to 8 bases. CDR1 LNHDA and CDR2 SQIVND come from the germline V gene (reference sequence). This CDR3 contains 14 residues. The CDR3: CASSILGSSYEQYF. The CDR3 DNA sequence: TGTGCCAGTAGTATACTCGGGAGCTCCTACGAGCAGTACTTC.

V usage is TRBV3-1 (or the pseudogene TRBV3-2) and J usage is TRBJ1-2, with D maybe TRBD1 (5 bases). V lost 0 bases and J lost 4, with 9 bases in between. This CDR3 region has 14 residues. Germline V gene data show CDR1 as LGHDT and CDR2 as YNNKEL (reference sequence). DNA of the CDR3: TGTGCCAGCAGCCAAGAGACAGCTACCTATGGCTACACCTTC. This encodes CASSQETATYGYTF.

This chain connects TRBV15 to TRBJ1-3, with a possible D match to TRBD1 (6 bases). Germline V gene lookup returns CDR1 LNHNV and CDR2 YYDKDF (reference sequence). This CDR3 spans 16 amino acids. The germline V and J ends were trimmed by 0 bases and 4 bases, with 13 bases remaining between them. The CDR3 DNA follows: TGTGCCACCAGCAGAGATCTCACAGGGACGGGAAACACCATATATTTT. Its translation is CATSRDLTGTGNTIYF. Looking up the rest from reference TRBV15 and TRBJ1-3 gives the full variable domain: DAMVIQNPRYQVTQFGKPVTLSCSQTLNHNVMYWYQQKSSQAPKLLFHYYDKDFNNEADTPDNFQSRRPNTSFCFLDIRSPGLGDTAMYLCATSRDLTGTGNTIYFGEGSWLTVV.

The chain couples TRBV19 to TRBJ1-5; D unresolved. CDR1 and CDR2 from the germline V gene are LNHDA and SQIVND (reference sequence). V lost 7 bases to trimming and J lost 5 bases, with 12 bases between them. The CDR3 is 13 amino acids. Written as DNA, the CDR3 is TGTGCCAGTACCCCGGGGTGGCATCAGCCCCAGCATTTT. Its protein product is CASTPGWHQPQHF.

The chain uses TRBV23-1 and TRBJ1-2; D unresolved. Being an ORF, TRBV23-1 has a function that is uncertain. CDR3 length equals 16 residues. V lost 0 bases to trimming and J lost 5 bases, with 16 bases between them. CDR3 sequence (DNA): TGCGCCAGCAGTCAATCCGGGTTTCCCGAGGATTATGGCTACACCTTC. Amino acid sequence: CASSQSGFPEDYGYTF.

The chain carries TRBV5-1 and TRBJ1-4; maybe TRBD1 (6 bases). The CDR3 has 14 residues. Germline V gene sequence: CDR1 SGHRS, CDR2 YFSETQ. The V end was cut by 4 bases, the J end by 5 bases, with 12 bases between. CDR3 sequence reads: CASSPEDRNEKLFF. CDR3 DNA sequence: TGCGCCAGCAGCCCGGAGGACAGAAATGAAAAACTGTTTTTT.

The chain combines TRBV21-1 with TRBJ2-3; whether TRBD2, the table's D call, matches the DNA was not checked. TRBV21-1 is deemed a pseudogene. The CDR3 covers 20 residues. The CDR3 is CASSKGFLEVLAGGTDTQYF. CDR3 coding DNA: TGTGCCAGCAGCAAAGGTTTTTTGGAGGTTCTAGCGGGAGGCACAGATACGCAGTATTTT.

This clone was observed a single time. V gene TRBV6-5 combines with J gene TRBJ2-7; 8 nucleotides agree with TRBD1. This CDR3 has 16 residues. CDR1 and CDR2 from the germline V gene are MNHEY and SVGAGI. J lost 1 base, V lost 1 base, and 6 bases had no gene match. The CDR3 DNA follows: TGTGCCAGCAGTTACTTCGGACAGGGATCATCCTACGAGCAGTACTTC. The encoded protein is CASSYFGQGSSYEQYF.

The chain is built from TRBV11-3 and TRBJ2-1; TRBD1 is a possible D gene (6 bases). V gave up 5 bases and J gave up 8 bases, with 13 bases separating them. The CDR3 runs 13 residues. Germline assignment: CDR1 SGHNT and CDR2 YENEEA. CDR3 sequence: CASSPQGLDEQFF. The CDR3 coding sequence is TGTGCCAGCAGCCCACAGGGTTTGGATGAGCAGTTCTTC. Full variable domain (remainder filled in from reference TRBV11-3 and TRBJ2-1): EAGVVQSPRYKIIEKKQPVAFWCNPISGHNTLYWYLQNLGQGPELLIRYENEEAVDDSQLPKDRFSAERLKGVDSTLKIQPAELGDSAVYLCASSPQGLDEQFFGPGTRLTVL.

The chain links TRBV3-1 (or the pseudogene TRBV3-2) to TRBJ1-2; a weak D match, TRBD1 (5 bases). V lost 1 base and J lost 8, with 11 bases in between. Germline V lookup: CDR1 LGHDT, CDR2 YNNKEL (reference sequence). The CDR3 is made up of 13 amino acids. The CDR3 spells CASSQGREAGYTF. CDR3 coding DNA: TGTGCCAGCAGCCAAGGCAGGGAGGCGGGCTACACCTTC.

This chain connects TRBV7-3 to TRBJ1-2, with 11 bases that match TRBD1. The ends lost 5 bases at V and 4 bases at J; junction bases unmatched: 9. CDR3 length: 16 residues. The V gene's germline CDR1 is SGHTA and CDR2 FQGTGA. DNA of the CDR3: TGTGCCAGCAGCCGATCCTCGGACAGGGGGCTCTATGGCTACACCTTC. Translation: CASSRSSDRGLYGYTF.

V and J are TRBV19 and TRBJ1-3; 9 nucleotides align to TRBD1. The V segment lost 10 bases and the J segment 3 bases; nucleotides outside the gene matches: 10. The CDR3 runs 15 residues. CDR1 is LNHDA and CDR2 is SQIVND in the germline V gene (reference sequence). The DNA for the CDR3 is TGTGCCACCCACACCGGGACAGGGATTGGAAACACCATATATTTT. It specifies CATHTGTGIGNTIYF.

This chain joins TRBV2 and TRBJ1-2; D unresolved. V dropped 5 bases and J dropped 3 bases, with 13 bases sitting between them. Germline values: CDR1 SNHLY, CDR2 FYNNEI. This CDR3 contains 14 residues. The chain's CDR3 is CASSTEKRHYGYTF. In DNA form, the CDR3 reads TGTGCCAGCAGTACCGAGAAGAGGCACTATGGCTACACCTTC.

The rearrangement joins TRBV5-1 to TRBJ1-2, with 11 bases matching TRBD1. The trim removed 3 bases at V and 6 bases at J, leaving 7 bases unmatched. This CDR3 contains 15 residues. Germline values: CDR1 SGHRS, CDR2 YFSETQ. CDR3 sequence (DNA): TGCGCCAGCAGCTCCCTGGGGGACAGGGGGAATGGCTACACCTTC. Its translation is CASSSLGDRGNGYTF. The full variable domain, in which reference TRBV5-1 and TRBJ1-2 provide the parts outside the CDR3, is KAGVTQTPRYLIKTRGQQVTLSCSPISGHRSVSWYQQTPGQGLQFLFEYFSETQRNKGNFPGRFSGRQFSNSRSEMNVSTLELGDSALYLCASSSLGDRGNGYTFGSGTRLTVV.

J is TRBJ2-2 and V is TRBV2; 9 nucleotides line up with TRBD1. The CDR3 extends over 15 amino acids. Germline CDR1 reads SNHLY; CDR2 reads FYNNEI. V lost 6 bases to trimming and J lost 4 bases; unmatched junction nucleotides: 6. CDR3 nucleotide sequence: TGTGCCAGCAGAGAACAGGGGGCTAGCACCGGGGAGCTGTTTTTT. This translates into CASREQGASTGELFF.

The CDR3 nucleotides are TGTGCCAGCAGTGAAGGACCCACAGGGGACGGAGATACGCAGTATTTT. Translating gives CASSEGPTGDGDTQYF. The chain is built from TRBV2 and TRBJ2-3; 7 nucleotides match TRBD1. This CDR3 is built from 16 residues. V lost 1 base and J lost 5; bases outside the gene matches: 9. Germline-derived CDR1 and CDR2 are SNHLY and FYNNEI.

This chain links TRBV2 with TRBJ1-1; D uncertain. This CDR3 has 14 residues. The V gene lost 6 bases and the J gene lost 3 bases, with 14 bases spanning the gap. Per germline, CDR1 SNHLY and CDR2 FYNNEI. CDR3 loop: CASSPGYEDTEAFF. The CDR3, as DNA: TGTGCCAGCAGCCCGGGATACGAGGACACTGAAGCTTTCTTT.

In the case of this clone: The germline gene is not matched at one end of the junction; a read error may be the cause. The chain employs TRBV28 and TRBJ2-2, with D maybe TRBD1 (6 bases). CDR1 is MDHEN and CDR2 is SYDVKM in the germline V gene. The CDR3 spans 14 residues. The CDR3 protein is CASRLYRDTGELFF. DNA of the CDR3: TGTGCCAGCAGATTATACAGGGACACCGGGGAGCTGTTTTTT.

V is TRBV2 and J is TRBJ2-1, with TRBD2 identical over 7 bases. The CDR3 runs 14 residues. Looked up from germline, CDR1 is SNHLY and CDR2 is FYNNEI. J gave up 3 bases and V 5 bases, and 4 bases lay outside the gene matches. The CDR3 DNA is TGTGCCAGCAGTCGGGGAGGGGACTACAATGAGCAGTTCTTC. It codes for CASSRGGDYNEQFF.

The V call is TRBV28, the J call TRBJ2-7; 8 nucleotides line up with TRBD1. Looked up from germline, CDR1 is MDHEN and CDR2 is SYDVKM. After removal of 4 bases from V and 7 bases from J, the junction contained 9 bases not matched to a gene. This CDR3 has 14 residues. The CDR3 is CASSWLQGAGEQYF. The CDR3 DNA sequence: TGTGCCAGCAGTTGGCTTCAGGGGGCGGGAGAGCAGTACTTC.